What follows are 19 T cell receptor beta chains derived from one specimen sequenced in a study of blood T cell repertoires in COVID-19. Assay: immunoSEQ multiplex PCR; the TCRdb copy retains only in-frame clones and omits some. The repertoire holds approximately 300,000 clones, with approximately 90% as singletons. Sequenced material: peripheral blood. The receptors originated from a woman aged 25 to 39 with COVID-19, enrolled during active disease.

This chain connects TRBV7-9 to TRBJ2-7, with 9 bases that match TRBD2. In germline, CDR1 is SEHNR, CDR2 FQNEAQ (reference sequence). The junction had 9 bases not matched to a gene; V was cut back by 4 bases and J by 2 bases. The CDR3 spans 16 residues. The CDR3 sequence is CASSSINSGSPYEQYF. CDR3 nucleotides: TGTGCCAGCAGCTCCATAAATAGCGGGAGTCCCTACGAGCAGTACTTC.

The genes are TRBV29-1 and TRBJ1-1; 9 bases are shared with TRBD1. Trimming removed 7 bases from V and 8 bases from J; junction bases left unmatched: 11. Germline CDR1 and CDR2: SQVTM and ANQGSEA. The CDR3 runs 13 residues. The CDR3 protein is CSAAGTGFSEAFF. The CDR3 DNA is TGCAGCGCCGCCGGGACAGGGTTCTCCGAAGCTTTCTTT.

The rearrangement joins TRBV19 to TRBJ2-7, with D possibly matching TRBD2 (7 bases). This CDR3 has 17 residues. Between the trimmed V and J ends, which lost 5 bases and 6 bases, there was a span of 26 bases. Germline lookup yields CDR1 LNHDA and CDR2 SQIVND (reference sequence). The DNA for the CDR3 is TGTGCCAGTAGTCGACAGGCTTCGCGGACTAGGGCCCCCGAGCAGTACTTC. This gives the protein CASSRQASRTRAPEQYF.

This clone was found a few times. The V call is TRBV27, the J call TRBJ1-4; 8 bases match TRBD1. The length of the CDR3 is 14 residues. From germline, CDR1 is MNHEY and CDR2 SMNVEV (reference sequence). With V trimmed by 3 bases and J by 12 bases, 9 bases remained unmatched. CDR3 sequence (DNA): TGTGCCAGCAGTTTCCGGACAGGGAGCTCTCAACTGTTTTTT. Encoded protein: CASSFRTGSSQLFF.

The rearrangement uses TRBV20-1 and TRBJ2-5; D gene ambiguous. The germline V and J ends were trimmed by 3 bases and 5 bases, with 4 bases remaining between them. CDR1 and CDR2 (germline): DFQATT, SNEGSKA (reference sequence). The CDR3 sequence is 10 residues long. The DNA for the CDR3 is TGCAGTGCTAGGTCTGAGACCCAGTACTTC. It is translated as CSARSETQYF.

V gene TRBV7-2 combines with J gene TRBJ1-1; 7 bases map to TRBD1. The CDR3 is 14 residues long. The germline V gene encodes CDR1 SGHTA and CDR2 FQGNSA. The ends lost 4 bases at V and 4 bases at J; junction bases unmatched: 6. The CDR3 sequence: CASSSRQGGTEAFF. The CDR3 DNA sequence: TGTGCCAGCAGCTCCCGACAGGGTGGCACTGAAGCTTTCTTT.

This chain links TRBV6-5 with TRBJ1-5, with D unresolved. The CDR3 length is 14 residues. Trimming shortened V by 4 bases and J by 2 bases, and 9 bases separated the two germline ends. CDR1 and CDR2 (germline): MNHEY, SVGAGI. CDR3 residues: CASSSGWGNQPQHF. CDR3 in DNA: TGTGCCAGCAGTTCGGGGTGGGGCAATCAGCCCCAGCATTTT.

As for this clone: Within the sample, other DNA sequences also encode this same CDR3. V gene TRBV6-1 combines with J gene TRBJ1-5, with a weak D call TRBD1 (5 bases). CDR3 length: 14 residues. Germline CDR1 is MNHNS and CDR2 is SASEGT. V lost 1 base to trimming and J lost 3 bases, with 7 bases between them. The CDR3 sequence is CASSEGQSNQPQHF. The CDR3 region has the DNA TGTGCCAGCAGTGAAGGACAGTCCAATCAGCCCCAGCATTTT.

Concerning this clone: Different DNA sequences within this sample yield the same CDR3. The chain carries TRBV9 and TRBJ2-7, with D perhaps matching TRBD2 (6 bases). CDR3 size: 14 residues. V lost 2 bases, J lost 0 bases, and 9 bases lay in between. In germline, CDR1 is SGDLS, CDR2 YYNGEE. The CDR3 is CASSVGGSSYEQYF. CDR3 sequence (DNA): TGTGCCAGCAGCGTCGGGGGATCCTCCTACGAGCAGTACTTC. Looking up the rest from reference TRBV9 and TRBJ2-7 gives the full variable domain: DSGVTQTPKHLITATGQRVTLRCSPRSGDLSVYWYQQSLDQGLQFLIQYYNGEERAKGNILERFSAQQFPDLHSELNLSSLELGDSALYFCASSVGGSSYEQYFGPGTRLTVT.

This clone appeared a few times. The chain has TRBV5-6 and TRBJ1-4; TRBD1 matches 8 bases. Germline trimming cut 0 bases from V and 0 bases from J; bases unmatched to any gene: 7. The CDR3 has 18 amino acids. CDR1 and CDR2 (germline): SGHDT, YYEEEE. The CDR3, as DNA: TGTGCCAGCAGCTTGGGGACAGGGTATCCCACAACTAATGAAAAACTGTTTTTT. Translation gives CASSLGTGYPTTNEKLFF.

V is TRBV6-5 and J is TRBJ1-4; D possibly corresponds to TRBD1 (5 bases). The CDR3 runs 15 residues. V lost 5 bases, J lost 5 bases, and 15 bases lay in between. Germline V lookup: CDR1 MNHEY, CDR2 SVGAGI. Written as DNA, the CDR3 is TGTGCCAGCAGTCCCCTCACAGGCCCGAATGAAAAACTGTTTTTT. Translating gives CASSPLTGPNEKLFF.

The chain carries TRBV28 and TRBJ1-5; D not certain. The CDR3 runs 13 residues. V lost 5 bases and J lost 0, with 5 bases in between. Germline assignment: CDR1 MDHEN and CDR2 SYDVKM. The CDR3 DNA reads TGTGCCAGCAGTGGAGATAGCAATCAGCCCCAGCATTTT. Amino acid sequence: CASSGDSNQPQHF.

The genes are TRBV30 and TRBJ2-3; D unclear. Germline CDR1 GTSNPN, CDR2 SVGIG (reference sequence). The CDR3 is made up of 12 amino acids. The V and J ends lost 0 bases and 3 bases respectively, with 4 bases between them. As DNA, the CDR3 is TGTGCCTGGAGTGTAACTACAGATACGCAGTATTTT. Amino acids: CAWSVTTDTQYF.

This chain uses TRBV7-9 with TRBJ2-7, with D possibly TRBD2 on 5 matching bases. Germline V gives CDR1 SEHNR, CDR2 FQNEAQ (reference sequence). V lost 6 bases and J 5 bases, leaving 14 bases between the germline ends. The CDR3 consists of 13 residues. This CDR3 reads CASRGAQSDEQYF. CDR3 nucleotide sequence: TGTGCCAGCAGGGGAGCCCAGAGCGACGAGCAGTACTTC.

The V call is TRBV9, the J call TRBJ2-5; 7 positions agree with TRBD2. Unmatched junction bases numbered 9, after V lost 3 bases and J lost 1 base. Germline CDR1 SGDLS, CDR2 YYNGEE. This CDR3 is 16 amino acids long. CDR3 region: CASSANPLAPQETQYF. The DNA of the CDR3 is TGTGCCAGCAGCGCAAACCCACTAGCGCCCCAAGAGACCCAGTACTTC.

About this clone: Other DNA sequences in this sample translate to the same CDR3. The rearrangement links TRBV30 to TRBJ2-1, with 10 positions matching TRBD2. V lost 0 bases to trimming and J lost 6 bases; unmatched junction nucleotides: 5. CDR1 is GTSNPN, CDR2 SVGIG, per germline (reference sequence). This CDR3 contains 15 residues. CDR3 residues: CAWSVRLAGVNEQFF. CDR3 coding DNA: TGTGCCTGGAGTGTACGCCTAGCGGGAGTCAATGAGCAGTTCTTC.

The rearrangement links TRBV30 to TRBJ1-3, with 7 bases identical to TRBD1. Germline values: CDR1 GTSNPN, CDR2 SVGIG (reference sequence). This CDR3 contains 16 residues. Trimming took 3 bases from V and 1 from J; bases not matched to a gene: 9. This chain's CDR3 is CAWRKPGQRSGNTIYF. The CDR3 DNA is TGTGCCTGGAGAAAGCCGGGACAGCGATCTGGAAACACCATATATTTT.

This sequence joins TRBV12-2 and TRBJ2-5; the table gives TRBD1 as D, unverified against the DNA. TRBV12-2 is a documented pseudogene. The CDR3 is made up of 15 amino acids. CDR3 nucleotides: TGTGCAAGTCGCGCAGGGACAGGGAAACAAGAGACCCAGTACTTC. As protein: CASRAGTGKQETQYF.

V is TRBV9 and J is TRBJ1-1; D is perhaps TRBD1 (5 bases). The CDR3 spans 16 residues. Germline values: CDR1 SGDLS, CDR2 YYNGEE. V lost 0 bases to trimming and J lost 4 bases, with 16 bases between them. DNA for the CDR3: TGTGCCAGCAGCGTAGTTAATGGGGCCTTGGGCACTGAAGCTTTCTTT. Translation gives CASSVVNGALGTEAFF.